The clone carrying this TCR beta chain has at least ten counts. One junction end disagrees with the germline gene, perhaps due to a read error. The V gene's germline CDR1 is DFQATT and CDR2 SNEGSKA (reference sequence). The CDR3 has 13 residues. The data originate from a study of CD8+CD57+ T cells in acquired aplastic anemia. The study profiled TCR beta VDJ and CDR3 using genomic DNA as template. Each CDR3 protein is one row after TCRdb ran MiXCR on the reads. The sample lists about 270,000 distinct CDR3 sequences; 55% to 65% were seen once. This sequence originates from a human donor with severe aplastic anemia or a healthy control (not recorded which). The rearrangement joins TRBV20-1 to TRBJ2-7, with TRBD1 identical over 7 bases. Material: sorted CD4+, CD8+, or CD8+CD57+ T cells (not recorded which) from PBMCs. CDR3 in DNA: TGCAGCGCTAAAAAGGGGGCCTCCTACGAGCAGTACTTC. Its translation: CSAKKGASYEQYF.